Presented here are 7 T cell receptor beta chains from one specimen sequenced in a study of Ad26.COV2.S vaccination and SARS-CoV-2 variants (dated by TCRdb to the early 2020s). Library preparation was by the immunoSEQ multiplex PCR assay. Held by TCRdb, this immuneACCESS table contains in-frame sequences only and omits some clones. Under half of the omission traces to an unresolved V gene where checked; the cause of the rest is unknown. The sample table shows about 280,000 clones, and about 89% are seen once. The ten largest clones capture around 3.5% of the sample. Sample treatment or condition, as interpreted from the label and publication: some 20 received Ad26.COV2.S at low or high dose, single or two shots; about 5 received placebo; per-sample allocation not given. For vaccine and placebo recipients, the sequenced repertoires came from samples collected on day 63 after the first injection. The sequencing here drew on peripheral blood, taken in a trial of Ad26.COV2.S vaccine versus placebo. The origin of the receptors is a person between 18 and 60 years old who received the Ad26.COV2.S COVID-19 vaccine or a placebo.

J is TRBJ1-1 and V is TRBV30; D gene ambiguous. Germline loops: CDR1 GTSNPN, CDR2 SVGIG (reference sequence). The CDR3 runs to 11 residues. V lost 6 bases and J lost 4, with 9 bases in between. The CDR3 DNA reads as TGTGCCTGCGCTGGGCTCACTGAAGCTTTCTTT. Amino acid sequence: CACAGLTEAFF.

V and J are TRBV5-4 and TRBJ2-5; D is uncertain. V was pared by 0 bases and J by 5 bases, with 11 bases between. The germline gives CDR1 SGHNT, CDR2 YYREEE (reference sequence). CDR3 length: 14 residues. This CDR3 is CASSLARVGETQYF. CDR3 bases: TGTGCCAGCAGCTTGGCAAGAGTAGGGGAGACCCAGTACTTC.

This clone was counted between two and nine times. This chain joins TRBV19 and TRBJ1-6; maybe TRBD1 (6 bases). This CDR3 region has 15 residues. Trimming left V 6 bases short and J 5 bases short, with 14 bases between. Germline CDR1 is LNHDA and CDR2 is SQIVND (reference sequence). The CDR3 reads CASRKTGLDNSPLHF. The DNA for the CDR3 is TGTGCCAGTAGAAAAACAGGGTTAGATAATTCACCCCTCCACTTT. The entire variable domain, with the rest obtained from reference TRBV19 and TRBJ1-6, is as follows: DGGITQSPKYLFRKEGQNVTLSCEQNLNHDAMYWYRQDPGQGLRLIYYSQIVNDFQKGDIAEGYSVSREKKESFPLTVTSAQKNPTAFYLCASRKTGLDNSPLHFGNGTRLTVT.

V and J are TRBV11-2 and TRBJ2-3, with 10 bases fitting TRBD1. Germline V lookup: CDR1 SGHAT, CDR2 FQNNGV. With V trimmed by 5 bases and J by 3 bases, 5 bases remained unmatched. This CDR3 spans 15 amino acids. In nucleotides, the CDR3 is TGTGCCAGCAGCCAAGGGACAGGGGTGACAGATACGCAGTATTTT. It encodes CASSQGTGVTDTQYF.

The chain recombines TRBV27 with TRBJ2-5; either TRBD1 or TRBD2 may supply D (6 bases each). CDR1 and CDR2 from the germline V gene are MNHEY and SMNVEV (reference sequence). Deletions cut 2 bases from V and 14 bases from J, with 24 bases between. The CDR3 has 15 residues. CDR3 DNA sequence: TGTGCCAGCAGTTTAGGATTTTCCGGGGGCACCGCCTCTTACTTC. As protein: CASSLGFSGGTASYF.

The V call is TRBV30, the J call TRBJ2-7, with D maybe TRBD1 (5 bases). Trimming removed 0 bases at V and 4 bases at J, with 16 bases between. CDR3 length: 15 residues. Germline CDR1 GTSNPN, CDR2 SVGIG (reference sequence). The CDR3 bases are TGTGCCTGGAGTGTACTCGACAGTAAAGTATACGAGCAGTACTTC. The encoded protein is CAWSVLDSKVYEQYF.

This clone turned up a few times. V usage is TRBV18 and J usage is TRBJ2-2; 13 bases fit TRBD2. V trimming: 3 bases; J trimming: 5 bases; junction bases outside the gene matches: 0. The CDR3 extends over 15 amino acids. Germline assignment: CDR1 KGHSH and CDR2 LQKENI. CDR3 sequence (DNA): TGTGCCAGCTCACCGACTAGCGGGAGGACCGGGGAGCTGTTTTTT. It codes for CASSPTSGRTGELFF.